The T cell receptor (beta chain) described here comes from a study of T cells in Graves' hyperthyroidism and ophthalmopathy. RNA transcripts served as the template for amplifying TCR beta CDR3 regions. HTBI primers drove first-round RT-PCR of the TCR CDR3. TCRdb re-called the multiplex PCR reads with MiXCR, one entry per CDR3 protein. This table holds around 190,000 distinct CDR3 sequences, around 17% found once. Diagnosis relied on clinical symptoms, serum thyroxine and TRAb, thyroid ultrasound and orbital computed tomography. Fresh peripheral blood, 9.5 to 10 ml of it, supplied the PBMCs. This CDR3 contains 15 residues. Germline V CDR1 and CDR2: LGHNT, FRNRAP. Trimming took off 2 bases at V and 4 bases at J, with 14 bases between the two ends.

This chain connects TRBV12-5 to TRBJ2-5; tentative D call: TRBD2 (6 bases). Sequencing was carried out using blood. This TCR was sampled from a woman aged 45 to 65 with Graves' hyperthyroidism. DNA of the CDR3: TGTGCTAGTGGTTTGAGAACGGGGCGGGGAGAGACCCAGTACTTC. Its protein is CASGLRTGRGETQYF. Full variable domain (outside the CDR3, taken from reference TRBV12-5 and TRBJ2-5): DARVTQTPRHKVTEMGQEVTMRCQPILGHNTVFWYRQTMMQGLELLAYFRNRAPLDDSGMPKDRFSAEMPDATLATLKIQPSEPRDSAVYFCASGLRTGRGETQYFGPGTRLLVL.